The present T cell receptor (beta chain) was sequenced within a study of healthy donors' naive CD4 and CD8 T cells. A linear amplification protocol produced the TCR libraries from around 0.55 ug of total RNA. A single record per CDR3 protein comes from TCRdb applying MiXCR to the reads. The repertoire holds about 180,000 distinct CDR3 sequences, with 65% to 80% as singletons. Germline CDR1 is LNHDA and CDR2 is SQIVND (reference sequence). This CDR3 is built from 16 residues. J gave up 3 bases and V 4 bases, and 3 bases lay outside the gene matches. This clonotype originated in a pool of human donors in good health; the sample pools cells from several healthy donors. Sequences were obtained from naive CD4+ and CD8+ T cells sorted from blood, pooled from several donors. The rearrangement uses TRBV19 and TRBJ2-1, with TRBD2 identical over 13 bases. DNA of the CDR3: TGTGCCAGTAGTAGGGGACTAGCGGGGAACTACAATGAGCAGTTCTTC. Translated, it gives CASSRGLAGNYNEQFF.